One TCR beta chain is described in this entry. The antigen remains unidentified. The sample is drawn from a study of cytomegalovirus exposure and HLA in healthy donors. J gave up 4 bases and V 2 bases, and 5 bases lay outside the gene matches. Germline-derived CDR1 and CDR2 are SGHRS and YFSETQ. The CDR3 length is 14 residues. Findings of the study overall: It is likely that the observed cluster of highly shared sequence variants was a sequencing artifact. The availability of immune exposure information extended only to CMV serostatus.

Vbeta (60) and Jbeta (13) primers were used in the PCR. Sequenced by immunoSEQ multiplex PCR; TCRdb stores in-frame clones only, minus some. This table lists about 110,000 clones. The specimen sequenced was PBMCs. This clonotype was sampled from a young man in good health and CMV-seronegative. This chain connects TRBV5-1 to TRBJ2-5, with TRBD1 identical over 7 bases. The CDR3 is CASSLKPGGETQYF. Here the CDR3 DNA reads TGCGCCAGCAGCTTAAAGCCAGGGGGAGAGACCCAGTACTTC.